This TCR beta chain was recovered during a study of tumor-infiltrating lymphocytes in oesophageal squamous cell carcinoma. TCRdb itself ran the PCR reads through MiXCR, one entry per CDR3 protein. The table includes about 22,000 distinct CDR3 sequences, about 35% detected once. This clonotype came up a few times. The specimen sequenced was esophageal tumor tissue. The sequence was collected from a female donor with esophageal squamous cell carcinoma.

CDR3 coding DNA: TGTGCCAGCAGCTTAGTGGAGGGCCCATACGAGCAGTACTTC. It codes for CASSLVEGPYEQYF. The chain joins TRBV7-2 to TRBJ2-5, with a weak D call TRBD2 (6 bases). The DNA end is more similar to TRBJ2-7, so the J call may be wrong. Per germline, CDR1 SGHTA and CDR2 FQGNSA. The CDR3 loop spans 14 amino acids.